The 27 T cell receptor beta chains given below trace back to one sample, sequenced in a study of PD-1 blockade in classical Hodgkin lymphoma. Every one of the patients relapsed after autologous stem cell transplantation (brentuximab vedotin exposure was variable). TCRdb's copy holds only in-frame clones and misses some; the assay was immunoSEQ multiplex PCR. Among 13,000 or so clones listed, more than 85% were seen once. Sequenced material: peripheral blood mononuclear cells (PBMCs), taken at baseline. The receptors derive from a human donor with classical Hodgkin lymphoma.

The chain recombines TRBV7-9 with TRBJ2-7; 8 bases align to TRBD1. V lost 2 bases to trimming and J lost 7 bases; unmatched junction nucleotides: 7. This CDR3 is 14 amino acids long. Germline assignment: CDR1 SEHNR and CDR2 FQNEAQ (reference sequence). The CDR3 loop reads CASSLSSGGREQYF. Written as DNA, the CDR3 is TGTGCCAGCAGCTTATCCTCAGGGGGCCGTGAGCAGTACTTC.

The chain is built from TRBV18 and TRBJ2-3; the match to TRBD2 covers 12 bases. The CDR3 consists of 17 residues. Germline V gene data show CDR1 as KGHSH and CDR2 as LQKENI. Trimming took 2 bases from V and 4 from J; bases not matched to a gene: 7. CDR3: CASSPVASGGAADTQYF. Written as DNA, the CDR3 is TGTGCCAGCTCACCAGTCGCTAGCGGGGGGGCGGCAGATACGCAGTATTTT.

This sequence joins TRBV4-1 and TRBJ2-3; D unresolved. The V gene's germline CDR1 is MGHRA and CDR2 YSYEKL. Trimming removed 1 base at V and 5 bases at J, with 13 bases between. The CDR3 totals 15 residues. The CDR3 is CASSQVWILGDTQYF. DNA for the CDR3: TGCGCCAGCAGCCAAGTGTGGATCCTCGGAGATACGCAGTATTTT.

J is TRBJ2-1 and V is TRBV6-4; D may correspond to TRBD1 or TRBD2 (5 bases each). Trimming stripped 2 bases from V and 0 bases from J, with 8 bases between. This CDR3 contains 15 residues. Looked up from germline, CDR1 is MRHNA and CDR2 is SNTAGT. The CDR3 nucleotides read TGTGCCAGCAGTGACGGGGGTTCCTCCTACAATGAGCAGTTCTTC. This codes for CASSDGGSSYNEQFF.

The rearrangement uses TRBV12-5 and TRBJ2-4; D unclear. Germline V gene data show CDR1 as LGHNT and CDR2 as FRNRAP. CDR3 length equals 14 residues. V shed 2 bases and J shed 5 bases, with 10 bases lying between them. This CDR3 is CASGLNRAQNIQYF. In nucleotides, the CDR3 is TGTGCTAGTGGTTTGAACCGGGCCCAAAACATTCAGTACTTC.

This chain links TRBV25-1 with TRBJ1-4; D gene unclear. Per germline, CDR1 MGHDK and CDR2 SYGVNS. Trimming cost V 0 bases and J 6 bases, with 5 bases left between them. The CDR3 length is 13 residues. The CDR3 protein is CASSEYGDEKLFF. CDR3 sequence (DNA): TGTGCCAGCAGTGAATATGGGGATGAAAAACTGTTTTTT.

Judged by abundance, this clone is hyperexpanded. The rearrangement uses TRBV5-1 and TRBJ1-1; no reliable D call. CDR1 is SGHRS and CDR2 is YFSETQ in the germline V gene. With 1 base removed from V and 3 bases from J, the gap between germline ends came to 13 bases. The CDR3 runs to 15 residues. CDR3 nucleotides: TGCGCCAGCAGCTTGCTTAATCAGCCAGACACTGAAGCTTTCTTT. This translates into CASSLLNQPDTEAFF. The variable domain in full, with the rest retrieved from reference TRBV5-1 and TRBJ1-1, is KAGVTQTPRYLIKTRGQQVTLSCSPISGHRSVSWYQQTPGQGLQFLFEYFSETQRNKGNFPGRFSGRQFSNSRSEMNVSTLELGDSALYLCASSLLNQPDTEAFFGQGTRLTVV.

V usage is TRBV2 and J usage is TRBJ2-7; D remains unclear. Per germline, CDR1 SNHLY and CDR2 FYNNEI. This CDR3 is 12 amino acids long. Trimming pared 4 bases from V and 2 bases from J, leaving 6 bases between. CDR3 DNA sequence: TGTGCCAGCAGTGTAAATACCTACGAGCAGTACTTC. Translated: CASSVNTYEQYF.

The CDR3 sequence is CASSLWGGVITDTQYF. CDR3 coding DNA: TGCGCCAGCAGCTTGTGGGGCGGGGTTATTACAGATACGCAGTATTTT. The chain is built from TRBV5-1 and TRBJ2-3; D perhaps matches TRBD2 (6 bases). The V and J ends lost 1 base and 3 bases respectively, with 15 bases between them. CDR1 is SGHRS, CDR2 YFSETQ, per germline. The CDR3 totals 16 residues.

The rearrangement links TRBV6-1 to TRBJ2-3, with 9 bases fitting TRBD2. The ends lost 1 base at V and 2 bases at J; junction bases unmatched: 10. Looked up from germline, CDR1 is MNHNS and CDR2 is SASEGT. The CDR3 extends over 18 amino acids. CDR3 in amino acids: CASSEVRGASGTTDTQYF. Written as DNA, the CDR3 is TGTGCCAGCAGTGAAGTAAGGGGAGCTAGCGGGACCACAGATACGCAGTATTTT.

The chain links TRBV2 to TRBJ1-5; weak D call: TRBD1 (5 bases). The CDR3 runs to 17 residues. V lost 5 bases and J lost 0, with 17 bases in between. Germline values: CDR1 SNHLY, CDR2 FYNNEI. The CDR3 nucleotides are TGTGCCAGCAGTTTCGCCGGGACTCGATATAGCAATCAGCCCCAGCATTTT. Translation: CASSFAGTRYSNQPQHF.

V and J are TRBV5-1 and TRBJ2-7, with D uncertain. V dropped 4 bases and J dropped 4 bases, with 9 bases sitting between them. This CDR3 spans 12 amino acids. Germline-derived CDR1 and CDR2 are SGHRS and YFSETQ. DNA for the CDR3: TGCGCCAGCAGCCTATCGACTTACGAGCAGTACTTC. This translates into CASSLSTYEQYF.

The sample holds a few counts of this clone. This sequence joins TRBV19 and TRBJ2-6; a weak D match, TRBD1 (6 bases). The CDR3 is 18 amino acids. Germline V gene data show CDR1 as LNHDA and CDR2 as SQIVND (reference sequence). V lost 6 bases to trimming and J lost 0 bases, with 18 bases between them. Here the CDR3 reads CASRTGEWGLSGANVLTF. The CDR3 region has the DNA TGTGCCAGTAGGACCGGGGAATGGGGGCTCTCTGGGGCCAACGTCCTGACTTTC. Complete variable domain (other parts from reference TRBV19 and TRBJ2-6): DGGITQSPKYLFRKEGQNVTLSCEQNLNHDAMYWYRQDPGQGLRLIYYSQIVNDFQKGDIAEGYSVSREKKESFPLTVTSAQKNPTAFYLCASRTGEWGLSGANVLTFGAGSRLTVL.

The V call is TRBV11-1, the J call TRBJ2-1; the match to TRBD2 covers 12 bases. V gave up 6 bases and J gave up 7 bases; unmatched junction bases: 10. Germline V gene lookup returns CDR1 SGHAT and CDR2 FQDESV (reference sequence). The CDR3 extends over 16 amino acids. The DNA for the CDR3 is TGTGCCAGCAGTCGAAGACTAGCGGGAGTAGGTAATGAGCAGTTCTTC. Its protein is CASSRRLAGVGNEQFF.

The CDR3 coding sequence is TGTGCCAGCAGCTTGTCTAGCGGGGATATACGGACCCAGTACTTC. This sequence encodes CASSLSSGDIRTQYF. The chain uses TRBV5-4 and TRBJ2-5; 9 nucleotides agree with TRBD2. This CDR3 comprises 15 residues. In germline, CDR1 is SGHNT, CDR2 YYREEE (reference sequence). Trimming took 1 base from V and 7 from J; bases not matched to a gene: 8. The whole variable domain, remainder taken from reference TRBV5-4 and TRBJ2-5, is ETGVTQSPTHLIKTRGQQVTLRCSSQSGHNTVSWYQQALGQGPQFIFQYYREEENGRGNFPPRFSGLQFPNYSSELNVNALELDDSALYLCASSLSSGDIRTQYFGPGTRLLVL.

There are a few counts of this clone. This chain uses TRBV7-9 with TRBJ1-2; TRBD1 matches at 7 bases. Germline trimming cut 5 bases from V and 3 bases from J; bases unmatched to any gene: 6. Germline V gives CDR1 SEHNR, CDR2 FQNEAQ (reference sequence). The CDR3 is made up of 14 amino acids. The DNA of the CDR3 is TGTGCCAGCAGCGGCCGGGACAGCTACTATGGCTACACCTTC. Translation: CASSGRDSYYGYTF.

This sequence joins TRBV5-4 and TRBJ1-4; D is unclear. The germline V and J ends were trimmed by 2 bases and 9 bases, with 14 bases remaining between them. Germline assignment: CDR1 SGHNT and CDR2 YYREEE (reference sequence). The CDR3 totals 14 residues. The DNA for the CDR3 is TGTGCCAGCAGCTTCGGGTTGCTCGAGCAAAAACTGTTTTTT. It codes for CASSFGLLEQKLFF.

This chain uses TRBV4-1 with TRBJ1-2; D remains unclear. The CDR3 loop spans 15 amino acids. Per the germline V gene, CDR1 is MGHRA and CDR2 is YSYEKL. V lost 0 bases to trimming and J lost 4 bases, with 12 bases between them. The CDR3 DNA sequence: TGCGCCAGCAGCCAAGATCTTCAGGAATTCTATGGCTACACCTTC. This encodes CASSQDLQEFYGYTF.

This clone came up a few times. The rearrangement links TRBV5-4 to TRBJ1-1; D not resolved. From germline, CDR1 is SGHNT and CDR2 YYREEE (reference sequence). The CDR3 is made up of 12 amino acids. V was trimmed by 5 bases and J by 2 bases, leaving 7 bases between them. As DNA, the CDR3 is TGTGCCAGCAGAACTATTAACACTGAAGCTTTCTTT. Translating gives CASRTINTEAFF. The complete variable domain, with remaining parts taken from reference TRBV5-4 and TRBJ1-1, reads ETGVTQSPTHLIKTRGQQVTLRCSSQSGHNTVSWYQQALGQGPQFIFQYYREEENGRGNFPPRFSGLQFPNYSSELNVNALELDDSALYLCASRTINTEAFFGQGTRLTVV.

This clone showed up just once. The CDR3 region has the DNA TGTGCCAGCAGGGAAATTCAGGGTTTGGGGGAGCAGTACTTC. Translating it yields CASREIQGLGEQYF. The chain uses TRBV2 and TRBJ2-7; maybe TRBD1 (5 bases). This CDR3 comprises 14 residues. The V end lost 6 bases, the J end lost 7 bases, and 19 bases lay between the germline ends. Germline lookup yields CDR1 SNHLY and CDR2 FYNNEI.

V and J are TRBV5-1 and TRBJ2-7; 10 bases line up with TRBD2. The CDR3 is 16 residues long. The germline gives CDR1 SGHRS, CDR2 YFSETQ. The V and J ends lost 0 bases and 5 bases, in that order; junction bases with no gene match: 8. In DNA, the CDR3 is TGCGCCAGCAGCTTGGAGTCCCGGACTAGCGGCGACGAGCAGTACTTC. It codes for CASSLESRTSGDEQYF.

The chain carries TRBV7-8 and TRBJ1-2, with TRBD1 as a possible D gene (5 bases). The CDR3 extends over 15 amino acids. Germline loops: CDR1 SGHVS, CDR2 FQNEAQ. The V and J ends lost 4 bases and 6 bases respectively, with 18 bases between them. CDR3 nucleotides: TGTGCCAGCAGCTGGGGGGGAGGGGCTGAGAATGGCTACACCTTC. Translating gives CASSWGGGAENGYTF.

The chain employs TRBV5-1 and TRBJ1-1, with D maybe TRBD1 (5 bases). Germline V CDR1 and CDR2: SGHRS, YFSETQ. V gave up 2 bases and J gave up 4 bases, with 12 bases separating them. The CDR3 totals 14 residues. For the CDR3, the DNA is TGCGCCAGCAGCTTTGGGAGGGACGGCACTGAAGCTTTCTTT. This encodes CASSFGRDGTEAFF.

The chain carries TRBV5-1 and TRBJ2-4, with D hard to call. CDR3 size: 17 residues. CDR1 and CDR2 from the germline V gene are SGHRS and YFSETQ. V lost 0 bases to trimming and J lost 1 base, with 14 bases between them. The CDR3 sequence is CASSLGGGLPAKNIQYF. The CDR3 bases are TGCGCCAGCAGCTTGGGGGGTGGCCTCCCCGCCAAAAACATTCAGTACTTC.

This clone was found a few times. The CDR3 loop reads CASSEVRPPQHF. CDR3 sequence (DNA): TGTGCCAGCAGTGAAGTTCGTCCGCCCCAGCATTTT. The chain combines TRBV6-1 with TRBJ1-5, with D uncertain. In germline, CDR1 is MNHNS, CDR2 SASEGT. This CDR3 has 12 amino acids. V dropped 1 base and J dropped 9 bases, with 7 bases sitting between them.

V usage is TRBV28 and J usage is TRBJ1-2; the D is unclear. Germline values: CDR1 MDHEN, CDR2 SYDVKM. The CDR3 length is 14 residues. V lost 3 bases to trimming and J lost 8 bases, with 16 bases between them. The CDR3: CASSLQAGMQGYTF. The CDR3 coding sequence is TGTGCCAGCAGTTTGCAGGCGGGGATGCAGGGCTACACCTTC.

CDR3 bases: TGTGCCAGCAGTTACTCGATTACGGGGGGGGTTGAGCAGTTCTTC. It yields the protein CASSYSITGGVEQFF. V usage is TRBV6-5 and J usage is TRBJ2-1, with TRBD2 identical over 8 bases. Trimming took 0 bases from V and 9 from J; bases not matched to a gene: 7. CDR1 MNHEY and CDR2 SVGAGI come from the germline V gene. The CDR3 sequence is 15 residues long.